This TCR beta chain came from a study of T-cell reconstitution after alpha-beta-depleted transplantation in children. Germline CDR1 reads LGHDT; CDR2 reads YNNKEL (reference sequence). This CDR3 comprises 16 residues. Trimming cost V 4 bases and J 4 bases; bases outside gene matches: 6. A note on this clonotype: Its antigen is undetermined.

The study, taken as a whole, reports: Most T-cell counts and diversity one year after the transplant came from T cells that were newly produced. Several hundred expanded graft clones reportedly gave rise to the alpha-beta T cells present about two months after transplant. Surviving thymic progenitors and recipient T cells were the source of high TCRbeta diversity at day 60 in some patients.

Unique molecular identifiers were incorporated during preparation of the TCRbeta library. TCRdb passed the PCR reads through MiXCR, listing each CDR3 protein once. The sample shows approximately 79,000 distinct CDR3 sequences, 15% to 20% of them seen only once. The V call is TRBV3-1, the J call TRBJ2-1; 11 bases match TRBD2. The sample in question was PBMCs, mostly from graft donor cells, obtained 360 days after TCRalphabeta/CD19-depleted stem cell transplant. The TCR originated in a male patient aged 2 to 9 who had a stem cell transplant for acute lymphoblastic leukemia, so the T cells may come from the graft donor. This CDR3 is CASSRRLAGSYNEQFF. CDR3 nucleotides: TGTGCCAGCAGCCGAAGACTAGCGGGGTCTTACAATGAGCAGTTCTTC.